The 16 T cell receptor beta chains listed next were all sequenced from one sample in a study of T-cell memory formation after mild COVID-19 (dated by TCRdb to 2020 to 2022). Receptor amplification or capture employed 5' RACE. This sample was sequenced with an Illumina NovaSeq 6000. The public reads were reprocessed in TCRdb via fastp at Q25 and MiXCR, keeping in-frame beta chains. CDR3 protein duplicates are merged, each entry listing the most common genes and DNA. The sample includes hundreds of thousands of distinct CDR3 sequences, with about a sixth observed a single time. Around 20% of the sample belongs to the ten largest clones. The sequencing input was PBMCs or a T cell subset sorted from them (not recorded which). The receptors shown here come from a man between 18 and 35 years old who had mild COVID-19 (a few samples of this study predate the infection). The sample titles of this study are shuffled in the database, so cell type and time point are left out; the donor was told from shared clones.

This clonotype came up a few times. The V and J genes are TRBV7-2 and TRBJ2-1, with TRBD1 identical over 7 bases. Trimming cost V 6 bases and J 9 bases; bases outside gene matches: 11. This CDR3 comprises 14 residues. The V gene's germline CDR1 is SGHTA and CDR2 FQGNSA. The CDR3 DNA sequence: TGTGCCAGCAGTTTGCACAGGGGTGGAGGTGAGCAGTTCTTC. Translated: CASSLHRGGGEQFF.

The rearrangement joins TRBV6-2 or TRBV6-3 to TRBJ1-1; no clear D. Germline V CDR1 and CDR2: MNHEY, SVGEGT. There are 13 residues in the CDR3. The V gene lost 2 bases and the J gene lost 4 bases, with 8 bases spanning the gap. CDR3 amino acids: CASSYMGVTEAFF. The CDR3 coding sequence is TGTGCCAGCAGTTACATGGGTGTCACTGAAGCTTTCTTT.

The rearrangement links TRBV6-5 to TRBJ1-2; TRBD1 agrees at 7 bases. With 0 bases clipped from V and 3 bases from J, the junction kept 4 bases outside the gene matches. Germline V gives CDR1 MNHEY, CDR2 SVGAGI. This CDR3 has 15 amino acids. The CDR3 is CASSYSEGQYYGYTF. In nucleotides, the CDR3 is TGTGCCAGCAGTTACTCGGAGGGACAGTACTATGGCTACACCTTC.

This clonotype came up a few times. This sequence joins TRBV4-1 and TRBJ2-7, with a possible D match to TRBD1 (6 bases). CDR3 length: 15 residues. Trimming stripped 4 bases from V and 1 base from J, with 14 bases between. Germline V CDR1 and CDR2: MGHRA, YSYEKL. DNA of the CDR3: TGCGCCAGCAGCCTCAACGGACAGTTTTCCTACGAGCAGTACTTC. Translated: CASSLNGQFSYEQYF.

This clonotype showed up just a few times. This chain links TRBV5-1 with TRBJ2-5; no definite D call. CDR1 SGHRS and CDR2 YFSETQ come from the germline V gene. CDR3 length: 13 residues. Trimming took off 4 bases at V and 4 bases at J, with 11 bases between the two ends. CDR3 bases: TGCGCCAGCAGCCCATATTCTCCAGAGACCCAGTACTTC. Amino acids: CASSPYSPETQYF.

This clonotype has just a few counts. J is TRBJ2-5 and V is TRBV3-1; D unresolved. Germline loops: CDR1 LGHDT, CDR2 YNNKEL (reference sequence). This CDR3 spans 13 amino acids. The ends were cut back, 0 bases at V and 0 bases at J, with 2 bases in the middle. CDR3 bases: TGTGCCAGCAGCCAAGACAACCAAGAGACCCAGTACTTC. It yields the protein CASSQDNQETQYF.

CDR3 sequence: CASSSRPGQGNTGELFF. In DNA, the CDR3 is TGCGCCAGCAGTTCCAGACCGGGACAAGGAAACACCGGGGAGCTGTTTTTT. This chain joins TRBV5-1 and TRBJ2-2; a possible D gene is TRBD1 (6 bases). CDR1 is SGHRS and CDR2 is YFSETQ in the germline V gene. Trimming removed 5 bases at V and 2 bases at J, with 19 bases between. This CDR3 region has 17 residues.

The chain is built from TRBV7-2 and TRBJ2-1, with a weak D call TRBD2 (6 bases). Per germline, CDR1 SGHTA and CDR2 FQGNSA. Trimming took off 2 bases at V and 4 bases at J, with 18 bases between the two ends. The CDR3 contains 17 residues. The CDR3, as DNA: TGTGCCAGCAGCTTATCTAGCGAGATAAGGGAATACAATGAGCAGTTCTTC. Protein product: CASSLSSEIREYNEQFF.

The table lists this clonotype with a few counts. This chain connects TRBV6-2 or TRBV6-3 to TRBJ2-7; D may be TRBD1 (5 bases). The ends were cut back, 5 bases at V and 0 bases at J, with 8 bases in the middle. Germline-derived CDR1 and CDR2 are MNHEY and SVGEGT. This CDR3 is 13 amino acids long. CDR3 protein: CASSNRISYEQYV. The CDR3 DNA follows: TGTGCCAGCAGTAACAGGATCTCCTACGAGCAGTACGTC.

This sequence joins TRBV7-2 and TRBJ2-3; D is unresolved. The CDR3 sequence is 13 residues long. The germline V gene has CDR1 SGHTA and CDR2 FQGNSA. V shed 4 bases and J shed 6 bases, with 11 bases lying between them. The CDR3 DNA is TGTGCCAGCAGCTCCAACTCGGCGGATACGCAGTATTTT. Protein: CASSSNSADTQYF.

This clonotype was found many times. This chain uses TRBV7-9 with TRBJ2-1, with D perhaps assigned TRBD1 or TRBD2 (5 bases each). The V end lost 5 bases, the J end lost 4 bases, and 21 bases lay between the germline ends. This CDR3 spans 17 amino acids. The germline V gene encodes CDR1 SEHNR and CDR2 FQNEAQ (reference sequence). The CDR3 bases are TGTGCCAGCAGCCCATCCTTTCTCGGGGCGAAATACAATGAGCAGTTCTTC. It specifies CASSPSFLGAKYNEQFF.

In this sample, this clonotype turned up a few times. The chain has TRBV5-1 and TRBJ1-4; no reliable D call. There are 14 residues in the CDR3. Germline CDR1 reads SGHRS; CDR2 reads YFSETQ. The V and J ends lost 0 bases and 7 bases respectively, with 10 bases between them. The CDR3 sequence: CASSLGTDGEKLFF. CDR3 bases: TGCGCCAGCAGCTTGGGCACGGATGGTGAAAAACTGTTTTTT.

The chain combines TRBV12-3 or TRBV12-4 with TRBJ2-5; no firm D call. The germline V and J ends were trimmed by 7 bases and 7 bases, with 16 bases remaining between them. The CDR3 is 13 amino acids. As DNA, the CDR3 is TGTGCCAGCAACCGAGTCGGTACGGGGACCCAGTACTTC. This gives the protein CASNRVGTGTQYF.

This clonotype occurred many times. The chain couples TRBV30 to TRBJ2-5; D is possibly TRBD1 (6 bases). Germline values: CDR1 GTSNPN, CDR2 SVGIG (reference sequence). The CDR3 is made up of 12 amino acids. The V and J ends lost 0 bases and 5 bases respectively, with 7 bases between them. The CDR3 nucleotides are TGTGCCTGGAGTGTACAGGGTGAGACCCAGTACTTC. This gives the protein CAWSVQGETQYF.

The chain joins TRBV29-1 to TRBJ2-5; D is possibly TRBD1 (5 bases). The CDR3 covers 12 residues. The germline CDR1 and CDR2 sequences are SQVTM and ANQGSEA. The CDR3 protein is CSVQGVQETQYF. The CDR3 nucleotides read TGCAGTGTTCAAGGGGTTCAAGAGACCCAGTACTTC. Together with reference TRBV29-1 and TRBJ2-5, the CDR3 gives the full variable domain: SAVISQKPSRDICQRGTSLTIQCQVDSQVTMMFWYRQQPGQSLTLIATANQGSEATYESGFVIDKFPISRPNLTFSTLTVSNMSPEDSSIYLCSVQGVQETQYFGPGTRLLVL.

This clonotype was counted a single time. The chain links TRBV7-8 to TRBJ2-5; 7 bases agree with TRBD2. The CDR3 covers 16 residues. CDR1 SGHVS and CDR2 FQNEAQ come from the germline V gene. V shed 3 bases and J 2 bases; nucleotides not matched to a gene: 9. The chain's CDR3 is CASSFTLLAAQETQYF. The CDR3 bases are TGTGCCAGCAGCTTTACGTTGCTAGCGGCTCAAGAGACCCAGTACTTC.